A single sample gave rise to the 21 T cell receptor beta chains below, sequenced in a study of CD8 T cells in Susac syndrome. The authors reverse transcribed 0.5 to 1 ug RNA with random hexamers. TCRdb reanalysed the immunoSEQ multiplex PCR reads using MiXCR and keeps one entry per CDR3 protein. The table includes approximately 180,000 distinct CDR3 sequences, 90% to 95% detected once. The material sequenced was CD4+ T cells from PBMCs. Receptors originate from a human donor with Susac syndrome.

The rearrangement links TRBV5-1 to TRBJ2-3; 11 bases agree with TRBD2. The CDR3 spans 17 residues. Germline V lookup: CDR1 SGHRS, CDR2 YFSETQ. V lost 3 bases and J lost 2; bases outside the gene matches: 8. In nucleotides, the CDR3 is TGCGCCAGCAGCTGGGGAACTAGCGGGAGCTCCACAGATACGCAGTATTTT. It is translated as CASSWGTSGSSTDTQYF.

The chain couples TRBV2 to TRBJ1-5; TRBD1 aligns across 7 bases. Germline CDR1 reads SNHLY; CDR2 reads FYNNEI. The J segment lost 7 bases and the V segment lost 4 bases, leaving 7 bases of the junction unmatched. This CDR3 region has 14 residues. CDR3 loop: CASSVAGGFQPQHF. In DNA form, the CDR3 reads TGTGCCAGCAGTGTGGCAGGGGGTTTCCAGCCCCAGCATTTT.

V is TRBV6-6 and J is TRBJ2-7; no firm D call. Per germline, CDR1 MNHNY and CDR2 SVGAGI (reference sequence). Trimming shortened V by 0 bases and J by 2 bases, and 11 bases separated the two germline ends. The CDR3 has 15 amino acids. The CDR3 sequence: CASSYSTRGTYEQYF. The CDR3 region has the DNA TGTGCCAGCAGTTACTCCACTCGCGGTACCTACGAGCAGTACTTC.

The chain recombines TRBV20-1 with TRBJ1-6; 9 bases match TRBD1. Germline V gene lookup returns CDR1 DFQATT and CDR2 SNEGSKA (reference sequence). The CDR3 runs to 16 residues. With V trimmed by 4 bases and J by 0 bases, 4 bases remained unmatched. CDR3 in amino acids: CSAKGQGFSYNSPLHF. CDR3 bases: TGCAGTGCTAAGGGACAGGGATTCTCCTATAATTCACCCCTCCACTTT.

The gene calls are TRBV12-3 or TRBV12-4 and TRBJ2-1; 11 nucleotides align to TRBD2. This CDR3 comprises 14 residues. Unmatched junction bases numbered 3, after V lost 7 bases and J lost 4 bases. The CDR3 loop is CASTGTSGYNEQFF. DNA for the CDR3: TGTGCCAGCACGGGGACTAGCGGATACAATGAGCAGTTCTTC.

The chain recombines TRBV20-1 with TRBJ2-6, with a tentative D call TRBD1 (5 bases). CDR1 DFQATT and CDR2 SNEGSKA come from the germline V gene (reference sequence). V dropped 5 bases and J dropped 4 bases, with 15 bases sitting between them. This CDR3 spans 15 amino acids. The CDR3 sequence: CSAFAQGSGANVLTF. For the CDR3, the DNA is TGCAGTGCTTTTGCTCAGGGTTCAGGGGCCAACGTCCTGACTTTC.

The chain combines TRBV2 with TRBJ2-2; TRBD1 agrees at 11 bases. The germline V gene encodes CDR1 SNHLY and CDR2 FYNNEI. The CDR3 has 14 amino acids. With V trimmed by 9 bases and J by 7 bases, 7 bases remained unmatched. The CDR3 sequence is CARRTGGIGGELFF. The CDR3 region has the DNA TGTGCCAGGAGGACAGGGGGCATTGGCGGGGAGCTGTTTTTT.

This rearrangement joins TRBV12-3 or TRBV12-4 to TRBJ1-1; D perhaps matches TRBD1 (5 bases). V gave up 2 bases and J gave up 4 bases, with 8 bases separating them. The CDR3 totals 13 residues. CDR3 DNA: TGTGCCAGCAGTTTACAGGGACTCACTGAAGCTTTCTTT. This sequence encodes CASSLQGLTEAFF.

In its sample, this clonotype was seen once. V usage is TRBV3-1 and J usage is TRBJ2-1; D ambiguous. This CDR3 region has 14 residues. Germline lookup yields CDR1 LGHDT and CDR2 YNNKEL (reference sequence). V shed 6 bases and J shed 9 bases, with 18 bases lying between them. In DNA form, the CDR3 reads TGTGCCAGCAGTCTAGGCCCCGAATTAAGTGAGCAGTTCTTC. Amino acid sequence: CASSLGPELSEQFF.

The chain carries TRBV11-2 and TRBJ2-1; no reliable D call. There are 15 residues in the CDR3. The V end was cut by 5 bases, the J end by 3 bases, with 14 bases between. The V gene's germline CDR1 is SGHAT and CDR2 FQNNGV. CDR3 in DNA: TGTGCCAGCAGCCGAGCCTATCTGAGCTACAATGAGCAGTTCTTC. Protein: CASSRAYLSYNEQFF.

The chain has TRBV6-2 or TRBV6-3 and TRBJ1-2, with no clear D. V was cut by 2 bases and J by 8 bases, with 12 bases left in between. This CDR3 comprises 13 residues. From germline, CDR1 is MNHEY and CDR2 SVGEGT. Here the CDR3 reads CASSYEGRRGYTF. CDR3 bases: TGTGCCAGCAGTTACGAAGGGCGCCGGGGCTACACCTTC.

The chain employs TRBV5-1 and TRBJ2-7; D ambiguous. V was clipped by 4 bases and J by 2 bases, with 16 bases between them. CDR3 length: 15 amino acids. Germline CDR1 SGHRS, CDR2 YFSETQ. The CDR3 nucleotides read TGCGCCAGCAGCGATATGGCCGACGGAACCTACGAGCAGTACTTC. Its translation is CASSDMADGTYEQYF.

The chain recombines TRBV18 with TRBJ2-1; the match to TRBD2 covers 10 bases. CDR1 is KGHSH and CDR2 is LQKENI in the germline V gene. There are 14 residues in the CDR3. V trimming: 2 bases; J trimming: 10 bases; junction bases outside the gene matches: 5. The CDR3 loop is CASSPNLAGDEQFF. The CDR3 DNA sequence: TGTGCCAGCTCACCAAACCTAGCGGGAGACGAGCAGTTCTTC.

Concerning this clonotype: The germline gene is not matched at one end of the junction; a read error may be the cause. This chain connects TRBV10-3 to TRBJ1-2, with 7 nucleotides matching TRBD1. From germline, CDR1 is ENHRY and CDR2 SYGVKD. The CDR3 is 12 amino acids. The CDR3 nucleotides are TGTGCCATCAGCCCAGGGGGAATTGGCAACACCTTC. Its translation: CAISPGGIGNTF.

The chain employs TRBV20-1 and TRBJ2-5; TRBD2 might be the D (5 bases). The V gene's germline CDR1 is DFQATT and CDR2 SNEGSKA (reference sequence). CDR3 length: 14 amino acids. V was pared by 6 bases and J by 2 bases, with 16 bases between. For the CDR3, the DNA is TGCAGTGCAGAACCGGACTCAAAACAAGAGACCCAGTACTTC. Its translation: CSAEPDSKQETQYF.

The sample holds one count of this clonotype. The chain uses TRBV19 and TRBJ1-2, with 8 bases identical to TRBD1. The germline gives CDR1 LNHDA, CDR2 SQIVND (reference sequence). The CDR3 sequence is 14 residues long. V lost 5 bases and J lost 7; bases outside the gene matches: 9. CDR3 bases: TGTGCCAGTAGTCAACGGACAGGGCTAAGTGGCTACACCTTC. It yields the protein CASSQRTGLSGYTF.

The chain couples TRBV18 to TRBJ2-1; 11 bases are a match to TRBD2. The J segment lost 2 bases and the V segment lost 3 bases, leaving 3 bases of the junction unmatched. Germline V gene sequence: CDR1 KGHSH, CDR2 LQKENI. The CDR3 sequence is 16 residues long. The CDR3 bases are TGTGCCAGCTCACCTAGCGGGAGGGAAACCTACAATGAGCAGTTCTTC. The encoded protein is CASSPSGRETYNEQFF.

V is TRBV5-1 and J is TRBJ2-7, with 8 nucleotides matching TRBD1. The CDR3 runs to 15 residues. Looked up from germline, CDR1 is SGHRS and CDR2 is YFSETQ. V shed 1 base, J shed 3 bases, and the junction held 6 bases outside the gene matches. DNA of the CDR3: TGCGCCAGCAGCTTGACGGACAGGGAAATCTACGAGCAGTACTTC. Its protein product is CASSLTDREIYEQYF. Full variable domain (rest looked up from reference TRBV5-1 and TRBJ2-7): KAGVTQTPRYLIKTRGQQVTLSCSPISGHRSVSWYQQTPGQGLQFLFEYFSETQRNKGNFPGRFSGRQFSNSRSEMNVSTLELGDSALYLCASSLTDREIYEQYFGPGTRLTVT.

To note about this clonotype: Relative to the germline gene, one junction end is altered; a read error may explain this. The DNA for the CDR3 is TGTGCCAGCTTACTAGCGGGATCCTCCTACAATGAGCAATTCTTC. Residues: CASLLAGSSYNEQFF. V and J are TRBV18 and TRBJ2-1; 10 bases match TRBD2. Per germline, CDR1 KGHSH and CDR2 LQKENI. This CDR3 contains 15 residues.

V usage is TRBV5-1 and J usage is TRBJ2-2; tentatively, D is TRBD2 (5 bases). Trimming took off 1 base at V and 1 base at J, with 11 bases between the two ends. The CDR3 sequence is 16 residues long. Germline lookup yields CDR1 SGHRS and CDR2 YFSETQ. Written as DNA, the CDR3 is TGCGCCAGCAGCTTGATCCCGGGGAAGAACACCGGGGAGCTGTTTTTT. Translation: CASSLIPGKNTGELFF.

In this sample, this clonotype turned up once. This chain uses TRBV3-1 with TRBJ1-2; unclear D gene. The ends were cut back, 3 bases at V and 0 bases at J, with 5 bases in the middle. Per the germline V gene, CDR1 is LGHDT and CDR2 is YNNKEL (reference sequence). The CDR3 sequence is 13 residues long. Here the CDR3 DNA reads TGTGCCAGCAGCCAGACAACTAACTATGGCTACACCTTC. This sequence encodes CASSQTTNYGYTF. The variable domain in full, with the rest retrieved from reference TRBV3-1 and TRBJ1-2, is DTAVSQTPKYLVTQMGNDKSIKCEQNLGHDTMYWYKQDSKKFLKIMFSYNNKELIINETVPNRFSPKSPDKAHLNLHINSLELGDSAVYFCASSQTTNYGYTFGSGTRLTVV.